This note documents a single T cell receptor beta chain sequence. This clonotype has more than one count but fewer than ten. Its antigen target is currently unknown. Nothing much larger sits one base from this clone, and base qualities are not available. This specimen comes from a study of T cells in Graves' hyperthyroidism and ophthalmopathy (dated by TCRdb to the late 2010s). With respect to the entire study: Peripheral blood was collected at initial diagnosis, before any treatment. A discovery cohort of approximately 100 patients, about 40 with Graves' ophthalmopathy and fewer than 65 with stable Graves' hyperthyroidism, was used to find distinguishing TCR V-J signatures. Whether ophthalmopathy could be predicted prospectively was tested in an independent validation cohort made up of under 20 hyperthyroidism patients plus 17 patients who later progressed to ophthalmopathy. The 100 discovery patients were divided at random into training and test sets in a 7:3 ratio. In addition, the study compared T-cell repertoires in thyroid tissue and in blood from roughly 6 Graves' hyperthyroidism patients. After blood sampling, hyperthyroidism patients were treated with methimazole at a starting dose of 30 mg daily, and ophthalmopathy patients were treated with high-dose intravenous methylprednisolone. The paper describes TCR Vbeta CDR3 sequencing of 120 to 150 peripheral blood samples, made up of 43 ophthalmopathy patients, roughly 72 hyperthyroidism patients and roughly 17 progressor patients. Study-wide conclusions, independent of this receptor: Sample size was not statistically predetermined, and investigators were not blinded to group allocation. A model built on a 13 V-J signature distinguished ophthalmopathy from stable hyperthyroidism, reaching roughly 88% sensitivity and approximately 81% specificity in cross-validation and 80%/75% in testing. During validation, the model predicted progression to ophthalmopathy a median of approximately six months ahead of onset, with more than 60% sensitivity and 72% to 85% specificity. Blood samples also contained most of the expanded thyroid clonotypes (frequency above 0.001), which suggests that blood repertoires may reflect thyroid immune responses.

The germline V and J ends show losses of 4 bases and 2 bases respectively, and no gene match explains 4 bases of the junction. CDR1 and CDR2, per the germline V gene, are KGHDR and SFDVKD. Including cysteine and phenylalanine, the CDR3 has 14 amino acids. This entry keeps only the CDR3 DNA: 42 bases, framed from base 1. The TCR beta CDR3 regions were amplified from the RNA transcripts. The TCR CDR3 was subjected to a first round of RT-PCR using the HTBI primer set and the Qiagen OneStep RT-PCR kit. A second multiplex PCR round built the libraries, followed by size selection and purification. Libraries were sequenced paired-end with 100 bp reads on an Illumina HiSeq2000. Turning to the authors' computational methods: SOAPnuke was used to process the raw data, removing reads that contained adapters or uncalled bases, had a mean Phred below 15, or lacked an exact match to the constant primer or identifier. High-quality paired reads were merged with COPE v1.2.5, and unique nucleotide sequences were defined as clonotypes. MiTCR v1.1 was used to align the clonotypes against IMGT TRBV, TRBD and TRBJ reference segments. Only V-J combinations with frequency above 0.0001, covering approximately 99% of repertoires, were analysed. The TCS score was defined as F50 (clonal expansion) divided by E x V (chaos), with BLOSUM62-based TCRdist calculated between CDR3 peptides within each V-J. Welch's t-statistics and random forest reduced approximately 520 V-J features to fewer than 15, which were used in a naive Bayes classifier (R e1071). The similarity between thyroid and blood repertoires was quantified using the Morisita-Horn index. TCRdb passed the public sequencing reads through fastp at Q25 and MiXCR, retaining productive beta sequences. Each entry is one CDR3 protein sequence, shown with its most common DNA and genes. What appears here as the V and J calls and clone size reflects TCRdb's work, not the paper's. The sample contains fewer than 25,000 distinct CDR3 sequences, under 55% of them found a single time. About 25% of the sample lies in the top ten.

The hyperthyroidism patients were between 18 and 65 years old and newly diagnosed, with a disease duration of less than 2 months. Exclusion was applied to patients with uncontrolled infections, other autoimmune diseases, pregnancy or lactation. Diagnoses were based on clinical symptoms, serum thyroxine and TRAb, thyroid ultrasound and orbital computed tomography. Blood from progressor patients was drawn when they were first diagnosed with hyperthyroidism, before any ophthalmopathy symptoms appeared. PBMCs were separated from under 11 ml of fresh peripheral blood using Ficoll-Paque density gradient centrifugation. Patients classed as progressors first received a Graves' hyperthyroidism diagnosis and then went on to develop ophthalmopathy during follow-up. Total RNA was extracted with Trizol reagent, and quality was checked on an Agilent 2100 Bioanalyzer.

The chain links TRBV24-1 with TRBJ2-7; TRBD2 lines up with 7 middle nucleotides. The sequenced material came from blood. The sequence came from a woman aged 40 to 55 with Graves' hyperthyroidism that later progressed to Graves' ophthalmopathy. The nucleotide sequence reads TGTGCCACCAGTGACCCTGGGGGGGCCTACGAGCAGTACTTC. Its coded protein is CATSDPGGAYEQYF.